A selection of T cell receptor beta chains follows, all from one sample in a study of T cells in Graves' hyperthyroidism and ophthalmopathy. TCRdb fed the multiplex PCR reads into MiXCR, producing one record per CDR3 protein. The top ten hold roughly 45% of the sample, which has about 510,000 distinct CDR3 sequences, 46% seen once. Material for sequencing was peripheral blood or thyroid tissue (not recorded which). The receptors here all came from an adult woman with Graves' disease, either hyperthyroidism or ophthalmopathy (not recorded which). The CDR3 runs from the conserved cysteine through the conserved F or W. D genes are given only for firm matches. Clone size, where shown, is once, few, many, or a class for clones that have expanded.

d_gene,j_gene,v_gene,abundance,CDR3aa,CDR3nt
TRBD2,TRBJ2-2,TRBV4-1,.,CASSQDRASGRSGELFF,TGCGCCAGCAGCCAAGATCGGGCTAGCGGGAGATCCGGGGAGCTGTTTTTT
.,TRBJ2-2,TRBV7-9,many,CAPGAYTGELFF,TGTGCCCCCGGGGCCTACACCGGGGAGCTGTTTTTT
.,TRBJ1-2,TRBV12-3/TRBV12-4,many,CASSLAEAVYGYTF,TGTGCCAGCAGTTTAGCGGAGGCAGTTTATGGCTACACCTTC
TRBD1,TRBJ1-1,TRBV5-1,many,CASSPRTGSGTEAFF,TGCGCCAGCAGCCCAAGGACAGGGTCGGGGACTGAAGCTTTCTTT
.,TRBJ1-1,TRBV29-1,many,CSVARTGMNTEAFF,TGCAGCGTCGCTCGAACTGGTATGAACACTGAAGCTTTCTTT
TRBD1,TRBJ2-7,TRBV24-1,.,CATSDSGQENYEQYF,TGTGCCACCAGTGATTCGGGACAGGAAAACTACGAGCAGTACTTC
.,TRBJ2-7,TRBV7-6,many,CASSLADVSYEQYF,TGTGCCAGCAGCTTGGCAGATGTCTCCTACGAGCAGTACTTC
.,TRBJ2-7,TRBV11-2,.,CASSSDRNSYEQYF,TGTGCCAGCAGCTCCGACAGAAACTCCTACGAGCAGTACTTC
.,TRBJ2-5,TRBV7-9,.,CASSFSTSQGQETQYF,TGTGCCAGCAGCTTTAGTACGTCCCAGGGGCAAGAGACCCAGTACTTC
TRBD1,TRBJ1-5,TRBV7-2,.,CASSLGQRFQPQHF,TGTGCCAGCAGCTTGGGACAGCGGTTTCAGCCCCAGCATTTT
TRBD1,TRBJ1-5,TRBV5-5,many,CASSQDRANQPQHF,TGTGCCAGCAGCCAAGACAGGGCCAATCAGCCCCAGCATTTT
TRBD1,TRBJ2-7,TRBV29-1,.,CSVDGQGAYEQYF,TGCAGCGTTGACGGACAGGGGGCCTACGAGCAGTACTTC
.,TRBJ1-5,TRBV5-1,many,CASSGGKGQPQHF,TGCGCCAGCAGCGGGGGAAAGGGTCAGCCCCAGCATTTT
.,TRBJ1-5,TRBV9,many,CASSVGSGYQPQHF,TGTGCCAGCAGCGTGGGATCGGGGTATCAGCCCCAGCATTTT
TRBD1,TRBJ1-1,TRBV19,.,CASSASGTGEAFF,TGTGCCAGTAGTGCTTCCGGGACAGGGGAAGCTTTCTTT
TRBD1,TRBJ1-5,TRBV20-1,.,CSAKGAVGNQPQHF,TGCAGTGCAAAGGGGGCGGTTGGCAATCAGCCCCAGCATTTT
.,TRBJ2-3,TRBV20-1,many,CSASWGVSTDTQYF,TGCAGTGCTAGTTGGGGGGTTAGCACAGATACGCAGTATTTT
.,TRBJ1-6,TRBV6-5,.,CASSYSGPYNSPIHF,TGTGCCAGCAGTTACTCGGGACCCTATAATTCACCCATCCACTTT
TRBD1,TRBJ2-7,TRBV6-5,.,CAIAGTARYEQYF,TGTGCCATAGCCGGGACAGCGCGCTACGAGCAGTACTTC
TRBD1,TRBJ1-2,TRBV12-3/TRBV12-4,.,CASKQSGQERFHGYTF,TGTGCCAGCAAGCAGTCGGGACAGGAAAGATTTCATGGCTACACCTTC
TRBD2,TRBJ2-5,TRBV2,many,CASSGLAAETQYF,TGTGCCAGCAGTGGACTAGCGGCGGAGACCCAGTACTTC
.,TRBJ1-2,TRBV10-3,many,CAISESSGPGYTF,TGTGCCATCAGTGAGTCATCGGGACCTGGCTACACCTTC